Reported below is one TCR beta chain. Its antigen remains unknown. The V segment lost 2 bases and the J segment 2 bases; nucleotides outside the gene matches: 5. The CDR3 loop spans 16 amino acids. Germline loops: CDR1 SGHNT, CDR2 YENEEA. These data belong to a study of OX40 agonist ivuxolimab in advanced cancers. Notes on the study in general: At 0.1 to 3.0 mg/kg, clonal expansion of CD4+ and CD8+ blood T cells had occurred by week 6. No determination was made of the antigen specificity of the expanded peripheral T cells.

The assay was immunoSEQ multiplex PCR, and TCRdb's table has in-frame clones only and misses some. The table has 80,000 or so clones, about 86% seen once. The chain recombines TRBV11-3 with TRBJ2-2; 7 bases are a match to TRBD2. The sequence derives from an adult with an advanced solid tumor such as melanoma, head and neck, liver or kidney cancer. Specimen: CD4+ or CD8+ T cells sorted from blood, collected in a trial of the OX40 agonist ivuxolimab. The CDR3 DNA reads as TGTGCCAGCAGCTTACGGCGGGAGCGAAACACCGGGGAGCTGTTTTTT. It yields the protein CASSLRRERNTGELFF.